The 22 T cell receptor beta chains listed next were all sequenced from one sample in a study of T cells of healthy individuals. TCRdb passed the 5' RACE reads through MiXCR, listing each CDR3 protein once. The table lists approximately 58,000 distinct CDR3 sequences, 14% to 15% of them singletons. These receptors all stem from a human donor in good health.

The chain employs TRBV9 and TRBJ2-4; possible D gene TRBD2, 5 bases. This CDR3 comprises 14 residues. Trimming left V 0 bases short and J 8 bases short, with 12 bases between. The germline CDR1 and CDR2 sequences are SGDLS and YYNGEE. The CDR3, as DNA: TGTGCCAGCAGCGTAGTCGGGAAAAGTGACATTCAGTACTTC. Its translation: CASSVVGKSDIQYF.

In this sample, this clonotype turned up many times. The chain recombines TRBV9 with TRBJ2-5, with 9 bases aligning to TRBD2. This CDR3 region has 15 residues. Germline lookup yields CDR1 SGDLS and CDR2 YYNGEE. V dropped 4 bases and J dropped 2; count of bases not matched to a gene: 6. CDR3 sequence: CASSSHTSGQETQYF. CDR3 in DNA: TGTGCCAGCAGCTCCCATACTAGCGGGCAAGAGACCCAGTACTTC.

This clonotype has a count of ten or more. The chain is built from TRBV4-3 and TRBJ2-4; tentative D call: TRBD1 (5 bases). Germline V gene sequence: CDR1 LGHNA, CDR2 YSLEER. This CDR3 contains 16 residues. V gave up 1 base and J gave up 0 bases, with 10 bases separating them. CDR3 protein: CASSQGTFGAKNIQYF. CDR3 in DNA: TGCGCCAGCAGCCAAGGGACATTTGGAGCCAAAAACATTCAGTACTTC.

This chain links TRBV24-1 with TRBJ2-1; D may be TRBD1 (5 bases). Germline CDR1 is KGHDR and CDR2 is SFDVKD. V dropped 5 bases and J dropped 15 bases, with 13 bases sitting between them. The CDR3 sequence is 11 residues long. The CDR3 loop reads CATSGPREMFF. The CDR3 bases are TGTGCCACCAGTGGCCCCAGGGAAATGTTCTTC.

The V gene is TRBV2, the J gene TRBJ2-7, with a possible D match to TRBD2 (7 bases). The ends were cut back, 8 bases at V and 7 bases at J, with 15 bases in the middle. This CDR3 spans 12 amino acids. The germline gives CDR1 SNHLY, CDR2 FYNNEI. CDR3 in DNA: TGTGCCAGCGAAGGGGGAGGGAGGGAGCAGTACTTC. Protein sequence: CASEGGGREQYF.

This clonotype was found a few times. The chain recombines TRBV30 with TRBJ1-1; D possibly corresponds to TRBD1 (5 bases). The CDR3 has 16 amino acids. In germline, CDR1 is GTSNPN, CDR2 SVGIG (reference sequence). Trimming took off 4 bases at V and 4 bases at J, with 22 bases between the two ends. CDR3: CAWTPTELGLGTEAFF. CDR3 in DNA: TGTGCCTGGACCCCGACAGAATTAGGTCTCGGCACTGAAGCTTTCTTT.

The gene calls are TRBV6-6 and TRBJ2-1, with unresolved D. Germline V gives CDR1 MNHNY, CDR2 SVGAGI (reference sequence). This CDR3 is 13 amino acids long. Trimming took 0 bases from V and 8 from J, leaving 8 bases between them. This chain's CDR3 is CASSYSRNHEQFF. The CDR3, as DNA: TGTGCCAGCAGTTACTCTAGAAACCATGAGCAGTTCTTC.

The chain joins TRBV29-1 to TRBJ2-5, with D unresolved. The CDR3 loop spans 11 amino acids. Between the trimmed V and J ends, which lost 5 bases and 4 bases, there was a span of 8 bases. CDR1 SQVTM and CDR2 ANQGSEA come from the germline V gene. The CDR3 here is CSVYTVETQYF. CDR3 sequence (DNA): TGCAGCGTTTATACAGTAGAGACCCAGTACTTC.

This clonotype was found a few times. V and J are TRBV7-2 and TRBJ2-5, with D perhaps TRBD1 (6 bases). Germline assignment: CDR1 SGHTA and CDR2 FQGNSA. V gave up 7 bases and J gave up 5 bases, with 17 bases separating them. This CDR3 has 14 residues. CDR3 DNA: TGTGCCAGCACCGAGTACGGGACAAGCGAGACCCAGTACTTC. Its protein product is CASTEYGTSETQYF.

This clonotype was recorded many times. The chain recombines TRBV30 with TRBJ1-1; D gene unclear. V lost 4 bases to trimming and J lost 1 base, with 7 bases between them. The CDR3 extends over 12 amino acids. Germline values: CDR1 GTSNPN, CDR2 SVGIG (reference sequence). CDR3 loop: CAWTDGNTEAFF. The CDR3 DNA reads TGTGCCTGGACCGACGGGAACACTGAAGCTTTCTTT.

The rearrangement joins TRBV5-1 to TRBJ1-2; 9 nucleotides agree with TRBD1. V shed 2 bases, J shed 8 bases, and the junction held 10 bases outside the gene matches. This CDR3 is built from 15 residues. Germline CDR1 and CDR2: SGHRS and YFSETQ. The CDR3 bases are TGCGCCAGCAGCTTCGGGACAGGGTCGGATTGGGGCTACACCTTC. The encoded protein is CASSFGTGSDWGYTF. The entire variable domain, with the rest obtained from reference TRBV5-1 and TRBJ1-2, is as follows: KAGVTQTPRYLIKTRGQQVTLSCSPISGHRSVSWYQQTPGQGLQFLFEYFSETQRNKGNFPGRFSGRQFSNSRSEMNVSTLELGDSALYLCASSFGTGSDWGYTFGSGTRLTVV.

This clonotype was picked up one time. Being one base from a much bigger clone, this may be a read error. The V and J genes are TRBV5-5 and TRBJ1-4; D is undetermined. Germline-derived CDR1 and CDR2 are SGHKS and YYEKEE (reference sequence). The CDR3 runs 16 residues. Trimming cost V 1 base and J 0 bases, with 10 bases left between them. This CDR3 is CASSLNAGTTNEKLFF. CDR3 in DNA: TGTGCCAGCAGCTTGAATGCCGGCACAACTAATGAAAAACTGTTTTTT. The full variable domain, completed using reference TRBV5-5 and TRBJ1-4, is DAGVTQSPTHLIKTRGQQVTLRCSPISGHKSVSWYQQVLGQGPQFIFQYYEKEERGRGNFPDRFSARQFPNYSSELNVNALLLGDSALYLCASSLNAGTTNEKLFFGSGTQLSVL.

This clonotype was picked up a small number of times. This chain connects TRBV5-1 to TRBJ1-4; 7 bases are shared with TRBD1. Germline CDR1 is SGHRS and CDR2 is YFSETQ. The CDR3 has 15 amino acids. V lost 0 bases to trimming and J lost 8 bases; unmatched junction nucleotides: 7. The CDR3 nucleotides are TGCGCCAGCAGCTTGGACGGACAGGAGTCGGAAAAACTGTTTTTT. It specifies CASSLDGQESEKLFF. The full variable domain, in which reference TRBV5-1 and TRBJ1-4 provide the parts outside the CDR3, is KAGVTQTPRYLIKTRGQQVTLSCSPISGHRSVSWYQQTPGQGLQFLFEYFSETQRNKGNFPGRFSGRQFSNSRSEMNVSTLELGDSALYLCASSLDGQESEKLFFGSGTQLSVL.

Regarding this clonotype: This sequence may be a read error, since a much larger clone differs from it by one base. J is TRBJ2-1 and V is TRBV4-3; D is unresolved. V was clipped by 1 base and J by 2 bases, with 12 bases between them. In germline, CDR1 is LGHNA, CDR2 YSLEER. This CDR3 region has 16 residues. In nucleotides, the CDR3 is TGCGCCAGCAGCCAAGTTGGGTCTAGGGCCTACAATGAGCAGTTCTTC. This codes for CASSQVGSRAYNEQFF.

This clonotype was counted ten times or more. This chain uses TRBV28 with TRBJ2-3; 9 bases line up with TRBD1. Germline CDR1 MDHEN, CDR2 SYDVKM. V lost 2 bases and J lost 1; bases outside the gene matches: 1. CDR3 length: 15 amino acids. The CDR3 DNA is TGTGCCAGCAGTTTAGGGGACAGGGGCACAGATACGCAGTATTTT. This translates into CASSLGDRGTDTQYF.

The rearrangement joins TRBV7-2 to TRBJ2-4, with D perhaps assigned TRBD1 or TRBD2 (6 bases each). V was clipped by 3 bases and J by 0 bases, with 12 bases between them. This CDR3 region has 16 residues. Germline V lookup: CDR1 SGHTA, CDR2 FQGNSA. The CDR3 is CASSFWGARAKNIQYF. The CDR3 region has the DNA TGTGCCAGCAGCTTTTGGGGGGCGAGAGCCAAAAACATTCAGTACTTC.

The rearrangement joins TRBV11-2 to TRBJ1-3, with TRBD1 as a possible D gene (6 bases). Trimming shortened V by 6 bases and J by 0 bases, and 12 bases separated the two germline ends. Germline V gene lookup returns CDR1 SGHAT and CDR2 FQNNGV. This CDR3 spans 15 amino acids. This CDR3 is CASSLDSPSGNTIYF. Here the CDR3 DNA reads TGTGCCAGCAGTCTGGACAGCCCCTCTGGAAACACCATATATTTT.

This clonotype has only a few counts. This chain uses TRBV27 with TRBJ2-3, with TRBD1 matching 8 bases. J was trimmed by 2 bases and V by 6 bases; bases with no gene match: 7. Germline CDR1 and CDR2: MNHEY and SMNVEV (reference sequence). CDR3 length: 15 residues. CDR3 residues: CASSSLGQVTDTQYF. The CDR3 DNA sequence: TGTGCCAGCAGCTCTCTGGGACAGGTCACAGATACGCAGTATTTT.

This clonotype has just a few counts. V is TRBV12-3 or TRBV12-4 and J is TRBJ1-1; TRBD1 agrees at 9 bases. The CDR3 covers 14 residues. Trimming cost V 7 bases and J 5 bases; bases outside gene matches: 8. The CDR3 DNA is TGTGCCAGCACTCACAGGGGGCGAGGTACTGAAGCTTTCTTT. It is translated as CASTHRGRGTEAFF.

The chain has TRBV12-3 or TRBV12-4 and TRBJ2-7; D unclear. CDR3 length equals 15 residues. Trimming stripped 3 bases from V and 0 bases from J, with 12 bases between. The CDR3, as DNA: TGTGCCAGCAGTTTCGGGCCAGCTAGCTCCTACGAGCAGTACTTC. It yields the protein CASSFGPASSYEQYF.

The V and J genes are TRBV29-1 and TRBJ1-2; 12 bases fit TRBD1. V lost 8 bases, J lost 7 bases, and 17 bases stayed unmatched. The CDR3 loop spans 16 amino acids. Per germline, CDR1 SQVTM and CDR2 ANQGSEA. In nucleotides, the CDR3 is TGCAGCCCTAAACCGGGACAGGGGGCCGATTCCTCTGGCTACACCTTC. This gives the protein CSPKPGQGADSSGYTF.

This clonotype was seen a handful of times. The chain joins TRBV7-2 to TRBJ2-7; 9 bases are a match to TRBD2. The CDR3 contains 15 residues. Germline lookup yields CDR1 SGHTA and CDR2 FQGNSA. The junction had 5 bases not matched to a gene; V was cut back by 3 bases and J by 2 bases. The CDR3 bases are TGTGCCAGCAGCTTTGCACGCGGGGGGGCCTACGAGCAGTACTTC. Its protein is CASSFARGGAYEQYF.